The 26 T cell receptor beta chains given below trace back to one sample, sequenced in a study of shared clonotypes between healthy human individuals. Profiling relied on immunoSEQ multiplex PCR, and the TCRdb table lists in-frame clones only, not all of them. Here the sample spans 100,000 or so clones, around 47% being singletons. The sequenced material came from PBMCs. These receptors were collected from a woman between 40 and 50 years old in good health. Some clones in this sample may be carry-over from other donors' samples.

J is TRBJ1-4 and V is TRBV2; TRBD1 might be the D (6 bases). The CDR3 contains 14 residues. Germline assignment: CDR1 SNHLY and CDR2 FYNNEI. With 7 bases removed from V and 10 bases from J, the gap between germline ends came to 19 bases. CDR3 sequence reads: CASNTGDNSVKLFF. The CDR3 DNA follows: TGTGCCAGCAATACGGGGGACAATTCAGTAAAACTGTTTTTT.

This rearrangement joins TRBV30 to TRBJ2-7; D is ambiguous. This CDR3 region has 11 residues. V was pared by 3 bases and J by 2 bases, with 5 bases between. CDR1 and CDR2 (germline): GTSNPN, SVGIG (reference sequence). The CDR3 coding sequence is TGTGCCTGGAGCGAGCCCTACGAGCAGTACTTC. Residues: CAWSEPYEQYF.

This chain links TRBV28 with TRBJ2-5, with 13 positions matching TRBD2. Germline V lookup: CDR1 MDHEN, CDR2 SYDVKM. The CDR3 is 16 amino acids. Germline trimming cut 7 bases from V and 5 bases from J; bases unmatched to any gene: 10. The CDR3 DNA reads TGTGCCAGCACTGGCGGGACTAGCGGGGCCATGGAGACCCAGTACTTC. The encoded protein is CASTGGTSGAMETQYF.

This chain links TRBV7-3 with TRBJ2-5; D is unresolved. CDR1 and CDR2 (germline): SGHTA, FQGTGA. V was cut by 4 bases and J by 4 bases, with 16 bases left in between. This CDR3 spans 15 amino acids. CDR3 sequence reads: CASSSQPTIPETQYF. CDR3 bases: TGTGCCAGCAGCTCACAGCCGACCATTCCAGAGACCCAGTACTTC.

This clone was seen ten or more times. The chain is built from TRBV29-1 and TRBJ1-4; 7 bases fit TRBD1. J was trimmed by 6 bases and V by 1 base; bases with no gene match: 2. The germline V gene has CDR1 SQVTM and CDR2 ANQGSEA. The CDR3 is made up of 13 amino acids. The CDR3 protein is CSVEVGGDEKLFF. The CDR3 DNA reads TGCAGCGTTGAAGTAGGGGGCGATGAAAAACTGTTTTTT.

The chain has TRBV4-2 and TRBJ1-5, with no clear D. V lost 0 bases to trimming and J lost 3 bases, with 3 bases between them. Germline lookup yields CDR1 LGHNA and CDR2 YNFKEQ. CDR3 length: 13 residues. This chain's CDR3 is CASSQDANQPQHF. CDR3 sequence (DNA): TGTGCCAGCAGCCAAGATGCCAATCAGCCCCAGCATTTT.

This clone was recorded a few times. The genes are TRBV7-6 and TRBJ1-6, with a possible D match to TRBD1 (6 bases). CDR3 length equals 16 residues. Trimming took 5 bases from V and 0 from J, leaving 11 bases between them. Germline V gives CDR1 SGHVS, CDR2 FNYEAQ. CDR3 sequence (DNA): TGTGCCAGCAGCGAAACAGGGAGCTCCTATAATTCACCCCTCCACTTT. This translates into CASSETGSSYNSPLHF.

The chain employs TRBV7-9 and TRBJ1-1, with D possibly being TRBD1 (6 bases). Trimming left V 5 bases short and J 4 bases short, with 11 bases between. CDR3 size: 13 residues. The germline V gene has CDR1 SEHNR and CDR2 FQNEAQ (reference sequence). As DNA, the CDR3 is TGTGCCAGCAGCCCGACAGGTCGCACTGAAGCTTTCTTT. This encodes CASSPTGRTEAFF.

The chain joins TRBV7-9 to TRBJ2-5; maybe TRBD2 (7 bases). The CDR3 totals 16 residues. V lost 3 bases to trimming and J lost 4 bases, with 18 bases between them. Germline assignment: CDR1 SEHNR and CDR2 FQNEAQ (reference sequence). CDR3 sequence reads: CASSLRGGGEGETQYF. CDR3 DNA sequence: TGTGCCAGCAGCTTGAGAGGCGGGGGCGAAGGAGAGACCCAGTACTTC.

The genes are TRBV7-9 and TRBJ2-7; D might be TRBD1 (6 bases). The tail of the sequence fits TRBJ2-1 better, so the J call may be wrong. From germline, CDR1 is SEHNR and CDR2 FQNEAQ (reference sequence). The CDR3 is 13 residues long. CDR3: CASSGGLHNEQFF. The CDR3 DNA reads TGTGCCAGCAGCGGGGGCCTCCACAATGAGCAGTTCTTC.

The chain couples TRBV18 to TRBJ1-1, with D possibly TRBD1 on 6 matching bases. Germline lookup yields CDR1 KGHSH and CDR2 LQKENI. The CDR3 loop spans 13 amino acids. V was pared by 1 base and J by 10 bases, with 13 bases between. As DNA, the CDR3 is TGTGCCAGCTCACCACAAGGACAGCGGGTAGCTTTCTTT. It encodes CASSPQGQRVAFF.

In regard to this clone: A far larger clone lies a single base away; this is likely a read error. V usage is TRBV7-6 and J usage is TRBJ2-3, with TRBD2 as a possible D gene (5 bases). The CDR3 contains 14 residues. The germline V and J ends were trimmed by 5 bases and 5 bases, with 14 bases remaining between them. Germline CDR1 reads SGHVS; CDR2 reads FNYEAQ. Written as DNA, the CDR3 is TGTGCCAGCAGCCCGCATAGGGCGGGAGATACGCAGTATTTT. Its protein is CASSPHRAGDTQYF.

The genes are TRBV30 and TRBJ2-1; D might be TRBD1 or TRBD2, each matching 5 bases. This CDR3 is 14 amino acids long. V lost 5 bases and J lost 5, with 16 bases in between. CDR1 GTSNPN and CDR2 SVGIG come from the germline V gene (reference sequence). The CDR3 spells CAWSGPTTNNEQFF. The CDR3 region has the DNA TGTGCCTGGTCGGGGCCCACAACTAACAATGAGCAGTTCTTC.

J is TRBJ1-2 and V is TRBV18, with D perhaps matching TRBD1 (6 bases). Trimming removed 6 bases from V and 5 bases from J, with 19 bases in between. The V gene's germline CDR1 is KGHSH and CDR2 LQKENI. The CDR3 loop spans 15 amino acids. CDR3 bases: TGTGCCAGCTCCCAATTGGGGGCAGATGGGTATGGCTACACCTTC. Protein product: CASSQLGADGYGYTF.

In this sample, this clone turned up once. This clone may be a read error of a much larger clone one base away. In the same sample, other DNA sequences code for this CDR3. V usage is TRBV29-1 and J usage is TRBJ2-1, with 8 positions matching TRBD2. Germline lookup yields CDR1 SQVTM and CDR2 ANQGSEA. This CDR3 comprises 13 residues. This CDR3 reads CSVVGRARNEQFF. The CDR3 bases are TGCAGTGTTGTCGGGAGGGCCCGCAATGAGCAGTTCTTC.

Comment on this clone: This may come from a read error, since a much larger clone is one base off. The J gene is TRBJ1-6, the V gene TRBV5-1; tentative D call: TRBD1 (5 bases). The germline gives CDR1 SGHRS, CDR2 YFSETQ. The CDR3 has 15 residues. The CDR3 is CASSLDRSYNSLLHF. The CDR3 DNA sequence: TGCGCCAGCAGCTTGGACAGGAGCTATAATTCACTCCTCCACTTT.

The V and J genes are TRBV28 and TRBJ1-4, with D tentatively TRBD1 (5 bases). CDR1 and CDR2 from the germline V gene are MDHEN and SYDVKM. This CDR3 region has 12 residues. V lost 11 bases and J lost 8, with 15 bases in between. The CDR3 loop reads CAGGSQGEKLFF. CDR3 in DNA: TGTGCCGGGGGGTCTCAAGGGGAAAAACTGTTTTTT. Variable domain in full (rest from reference TRBV28 and TRBJ1-4): DVKVTQSSRYLVKRTGEKVFLECVQDMDHENMFWYRQDPGLGLRLIYFSYDVKMKEKGDIPEGYSVSREKKERFSLILESASTNQTSMYLCAGGSQGEKLFFGSGTQLSVL.

V gene TRBV9 combines with J gene TRBJ2-7; 9 bases line up with TRBD2. The trim removed 0 bases at V and 5 bases at J, leaving 6 bases unmatched. CDR3 length equals 15 residues. The V gene's germline CDR1 is SGDLS and CDR2 YYNGEE. Here the CDR3 DNA reads TGTGCCAGCAGCGTAGGGTTAGCGGGAGATCACGAGCAGTACTTC. Its protein is CASSVGLAGDHEQYF.

This clone was detected only a few times. The chain uses TRBV28 and TRBJ2-7, with D possibly being TRBD2 (6 bases). The V end lost 6 bases, the J end lost 0 bases, and 9 bases lay between the germline ends. This CDR3 spans 13 amino acids. Germline values: CDR1 MDHEN, CDR2 SYDVKM. The CDR3 DNA is TGTGCCAGCAGCCGGGGGTCCTCCTACGAGCAGTACTTC. It codes for CASSRGSSYEQYF.

This clone has just a few counts. The chain combines TRBV29-1 with TRBJ2-7; D might be TRBD2 (5 bases). V was pared by 4 bases and J by 0 bases, with 7 bases between. CDR1 SQVTM and CDR2 ANQGSEA come from the germline V gene. The length of the CDR3 is 12 residues. DNA of the CDR3: TGCAGCGTTGTTACTAGCTCCTACGAGCAGTACTTC. This gives the protein CSVVTSSYEQYF.

The chain employs TRBV7-9 and TRBJ2-7; D may match TRBD1 or TRBD2 (5 bases each). CDR1 and CDR2 from the germline V gene are SEHNR and FQNEAQ (reference sequence). CDR3 length equals 15 residues. V lost 4 bases and J lost 0, with 13 bases in between. CDR3 in amino acids: CASSSPGAYSYEQYF. Written as DNA, the CDR3 is TGTGCCAGCAGCTCACCCGGGGCGTACTCCTACGAGCAGTACTTC.

This clone has a single count. The gene calls are TRBV29-1 and TRBJ2-2; D unclear. Germline V gives CDR1 SQVTM, CDR2 ANQGSEA. The CDR3 is 13 residues long. V dropped 3 bases and J dropped 1 base, with 6 bases sitting between them. The CDR3 is CSVDKGNTGELFF. CDR3 in DNA: TGCAGCGTTGACAAGGGGAACACCGGGGAGCTGTTTTTT.

The J gene is TRBJ1-2, the V gene TRBV28; D is uncertain. The CDR3 loop spans 13 amino acids. Trimming removed 6 bases from V and 7 bases from J, with 15 bases in between. Germline CDR1 MDHEN, CDR2 SYDVKM. The CDR3 sequence is CASRLPSRIGYTF. For the CDR3, the DNA is TGTGCCAGCAGACTCCCGTCCAGAATTGGCTACACCTTC.

In its sample, this clone was seen a few times. The chain combines TRBV18 with TRBJ2-4, with a tentative D call TRBD2 (5 bases). CDR3 length: 15 residues. Germline loops: CDR1 KGHSH, CDR2 LQKENI. Trimming removed 3 bases at V and 0 bases at J, with 9 bases between. CDR3 loop: CASSPSGLAKNIQYF. The CDR3, as DNA: TGTGCCAGCTCACCGTCAGGACTAGCCAAAAACATTCAGTACTTC.

The chain combines TRBV5-1 with TRBJ2-3; D is unresolved. The CDR3 is 15 amino acids. In germline, CDR1 is SGHRS, CDR2 YFSETQ. V gave up 1 base and J gave up 0 bases, with 9 bases separating them. The CDR3 nucleotides read TGCGCCAGCAGCTTGACCAGCGCTAGCACAGATACGCAGTATTTT. It codes for CASSLTSASTDTQYF. Full variable domain (missing parts from reference TRBV5-1 and TRBJ2-3): KAGVTQTPRYLIKTRGQQVTLSCSPISGHRSVSWYQQTPGQGLQFLFEYFSETQRNKGNFPGRFSGRQFSNSRSEMNVSTLELGDSALYLCASSLTSASTDTQYFGPGTRLTVL.

In this sample, this clone turned up many times. The chain joins TRBV27 to TRBJ1-5, with unresolved D. This CDR3 spans 13 amino acids. With 8 bases removed from V and 7 bases from J, the gap between germline ends came to 15 bases. CDR1 is MNHEY and CDR2 is SMNVEV in the germline V gene (reference sequence). The CDR3 DNA reads as TGTGCCAGCTCTATCAGACAACAACAGCCCCAGCATTTT. Protein sequence: CASSIRQQQPQHF.